Each of the 5 T cell receptor beta chains below was sequenced from the same sample in a study of blood T cell repertoires in COVID-19. The table came from immunoSEQ multiplex PCR; TCRdb's copy has only in-frame clones and leaves some out. The table has about 140,000 clones, almost 90% seen once. The sequenced sample was peripheral blood. Receptors originate from a man between 45 and 60 years old with active or convalescent COVID-19.

The V gene is TRBV28, the J gene TRBJ1-4, with TRBD1 as a possible D gene (5 bases). Trimming shortened V by 4 bases and J by 4 bases, and 13 bases separated the two germline ends. The CDR3 totals 15 residues. Germline V CDR1 and CDR2: MDHEN, SYDVKM. CDR3 sequence (DNA): TGTGCCAGCAGTTCGTACGACAGTGATAATGAAAAACTGTTTTTT. Its translation is CASSSYDSDNEKLFF.

The table lists this clone with a count of one. This sequence joins TRBV18 and TRBJ2-1, with D possibly matching TRBD2 (6 bases). Germline CDR1 and CDR2: KGHSH and LQKENI. V was trimmed by 4 bases and J by 8 bases, leaving 15 bases between them. The CDR3 runs to 14 residues. The CDR3 DNA sequence: TGTGCCAGCTCACTGGACTATCGGACGGATGAGCAGTTCTTC. This encodes CASSLDYRTDEQFF.

This clone was picked up one time. The V and J genes are TRBV3-1 (or the pseudogene TRBV3-2) and TRBJ2-1; 9 nucleotides line up with TRBD2. This CDR3 has 16 residues. Germline CDR1 and CDR2: LGHDT and YNNKEL (reference sequence). Trimming removed 1 base from V and 8 bases from J; junction bases left unmatched: 9. This chain's CDR3 is CASSQGGWGGRDEQFF. The CDR3 coding sequence is TGTGCCAGCAGCCAAGGAGGTTGGGGCGGGAGGGATGAGCAGTTCTTC.

The V and J genes are TRBV7-2 and TRBJ2-7; 12 bases line up with TRBD1. V dropped 0 bases and J dropped 6; count of bases not matched to a gene: 6. The CDR3 extends over 16 amino acids. CDR1 and CDR2 from the germline V gene are SGHTA and FQGNSA. CDR3 sequence reads: CASSLAGTGGVGEQYF. The CDR3 coding sequence is TGTGCCAGCAGCTTAGCCGGGACAGGGGGCGTGGGCGAGCAGTACTTC.

This chain uses TRBV11-1 with TRBJ2-5, with 8 bases identical to TRBD1. The V segment lost 4 bases and the J segment 4 bases; nucleotides outside the gene matches: 5. Looked up from germline, CDR1 is SGHAT and CDR2 is FQDESV (reference sequence). This CDR3 spans 14 amino acids. For the CDR3, the DNA is TGTGCCAGCAGCTCAAACGACAGGGGAGAGACCCAGTACTTC. Protein: CASSSNDRGETQYF.